This T cell receptor (beta chain) comes out of a study of Graves' ophthalmopathy and Graves' hyperthyroidism. The overall study: Peripheral blood was obtained at first diagnosis, ahead of any treatment.

RNA served as the template for amplifying TCR beta CDR3 regions. The first round was an RT-PCR with HTBI primers, and the second round was a multiplex PCR. TCRdb re-analysed the multiplex PCR reads in MiXCR, keeping a single row per CDR3 protein. This table holds 150,000 to 200,000 distinct CDR3 sequences, around two fifths found once. This clonotype was seen many times. The antigen is unknown. This CDR3 comprises 12 residues. With 5 bases removed from V and 9 bases from J, the gap between germline ends came to 14 bases. Germline loops: CDR1 SEHNR, CDR2 FQNEAQ (reference sequence). Study results and limitations: A 13-signature model separated ophthalmopathy from stable hyperthyroidism, just over 85% sensitivity, 75% to 84% specificity.

The sequenced sample consisted of peripheral blood. This TCR derives from a man aged 30 to 39 with Graves' ophthalmopathy. This sequence joins TRBV7-9 and TRBJ2-7, with D perhaps TRBD1 or TRBD2 (5 bases each). This CDR3 reads CASSRDPLTQYF. Written as DNA, the CDR3 is TGTGCCAGCAGCCGGGACCCGCTAACGCAGTACTTC. The full variable domain, with the rest looked up from reference TRBV7-9 and TRBJ2-7, is DTGVSQNPRHKITKRGQNVTFRCDPISEHNRLYWYRQTLGQGPEFLTYFQNEAQLEKSRLLSDRFSAERPKGSFSTLEIQRTEQGDSAMYLCASSRDPLTQYFGPGTRLTVT.